Sequencing of this TCR beta chain was carried out in a study of blood T cell repertoires in COVID-19. As handled by the study authors: How many nucleated cells were present was estimated from reference gene primer amplification. Here immunoSEQ multiplex PCR was the method, and the copy in TCRdb shows in-frame clones only, minus some. V, J and clone size are taken as reported in that table, and D and trimming were inferred from the DNA itself. Of approximately 210,000 clones in the sample, 87% were seen once. Cohort placement rested on clinical history that participants reported themselves. This TCR derives from a man aged 25-45 years in a cohort exposed to, infected with or recovered from COVID-19 (not recorded which). The specimen was PBMCs or T cells enriched from blood (not recorded which).

DNA of the CDR3: TGTGCCAGTAGTATGGGGGGTGCGTCGGGAGCGGGTTTGAATGAGCAGTTCTTC. Protein: CASSMGGASGAGLNEQFF. V and J are TRBV19 and TRBJ2-1, with D possibly matching TRBD2 (6 bases). Germline V CDR1 and CDR2: LNHDA, SQIVND (reference sequence). Trimming left V 3 bases short and J 7 bases short, with 25 bases between. The CDR3 covers 18 residues.